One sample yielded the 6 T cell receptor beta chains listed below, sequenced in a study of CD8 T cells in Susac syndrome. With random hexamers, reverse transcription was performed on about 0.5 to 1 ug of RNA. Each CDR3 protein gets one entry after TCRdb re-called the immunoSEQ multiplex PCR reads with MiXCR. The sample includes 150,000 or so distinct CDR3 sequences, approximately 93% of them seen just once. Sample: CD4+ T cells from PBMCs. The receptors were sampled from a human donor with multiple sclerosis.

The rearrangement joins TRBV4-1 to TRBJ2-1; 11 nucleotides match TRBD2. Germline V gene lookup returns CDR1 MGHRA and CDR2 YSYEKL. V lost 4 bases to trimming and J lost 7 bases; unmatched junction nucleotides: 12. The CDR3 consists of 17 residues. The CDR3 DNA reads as TGCGCCAGCAGCCCGGCTGGCGGGCTAGCGGGAGGAAATGAGCAGTTCTTC. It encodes CASSPAGGLAGGNEQFF.

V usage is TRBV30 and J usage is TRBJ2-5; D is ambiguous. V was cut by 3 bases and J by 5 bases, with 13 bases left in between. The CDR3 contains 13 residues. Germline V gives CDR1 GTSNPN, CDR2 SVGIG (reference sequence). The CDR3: CAWRRRTGETQYF. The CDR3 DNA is TGTGCCTGGAGGAGGAGAACGGGCGAGACCCAGTACTTC.

The CDR3 loop reads CASSLGEEGEKLFF. CDR3 in DNA: TGTGCCAGCAGCCTCGGGGAGGAGGGTGAAAAACTGTTTTTT. The rearrangement links TRBV12-3 or TRBV12-4 to TRBJ1-4; D not resolved. V dropped 6 bases and J dropped 7 bases, with 15 bases sitting between them. The CDR3 sequence is 14 residues long.

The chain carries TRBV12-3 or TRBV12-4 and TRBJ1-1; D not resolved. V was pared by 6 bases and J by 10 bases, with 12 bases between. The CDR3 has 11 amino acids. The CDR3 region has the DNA TGTGCCAGCAGCCGGATCTGGGGAGCTTTCTTT. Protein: CASSRIWGAFF.

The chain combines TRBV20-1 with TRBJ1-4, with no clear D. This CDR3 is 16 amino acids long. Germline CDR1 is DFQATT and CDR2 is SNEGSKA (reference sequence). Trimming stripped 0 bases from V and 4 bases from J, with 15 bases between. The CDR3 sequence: CSARDLRRVLNEKLFF. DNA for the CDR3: TGCAGTGCTAGAGATCTCCGGCGGGTACTTAATGAAAAACTGTTTTTT.

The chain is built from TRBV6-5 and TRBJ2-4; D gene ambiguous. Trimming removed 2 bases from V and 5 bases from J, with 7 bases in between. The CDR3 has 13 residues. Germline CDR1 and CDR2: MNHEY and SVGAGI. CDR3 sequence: CASSYVAENIQYF. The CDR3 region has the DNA TGTGCCAGCAGTTACGTCGCAGAAAACATTCAGTACTTC.